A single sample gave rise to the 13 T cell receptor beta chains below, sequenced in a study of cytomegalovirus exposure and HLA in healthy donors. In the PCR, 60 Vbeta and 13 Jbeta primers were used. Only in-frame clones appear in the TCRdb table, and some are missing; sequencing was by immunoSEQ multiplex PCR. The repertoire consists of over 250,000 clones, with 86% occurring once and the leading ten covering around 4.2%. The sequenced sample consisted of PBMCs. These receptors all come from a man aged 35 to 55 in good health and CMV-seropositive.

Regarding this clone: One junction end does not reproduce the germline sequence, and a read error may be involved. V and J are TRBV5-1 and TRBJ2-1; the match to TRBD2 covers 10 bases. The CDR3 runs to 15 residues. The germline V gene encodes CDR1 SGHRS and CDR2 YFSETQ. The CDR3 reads CASSLDGTSVDEQLF. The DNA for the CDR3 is TGCGCCAGCAGCTTGGATGGGACTAGCGTCGATGAGCAGCTCTTC. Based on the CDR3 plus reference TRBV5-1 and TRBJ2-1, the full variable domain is KAGVTQTPRYLIKTRGQQVTLSCSPISGHRSVSWYQQTPGQGLQFLFEYFSETQRNKGNFPGRFSGRQFSNSRSEMNVSTLELGDSALYLCASSLDGTSVDEQLFGPGTRLTVL.

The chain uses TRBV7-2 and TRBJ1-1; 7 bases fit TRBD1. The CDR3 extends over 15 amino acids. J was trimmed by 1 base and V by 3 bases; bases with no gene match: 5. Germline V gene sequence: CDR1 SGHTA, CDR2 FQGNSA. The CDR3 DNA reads TGTGCCAGCAGCTTGGTAGGGGGCGGGAACACTGAAGCTTTCTTT. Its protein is CASSLVGGGNTEAFF.

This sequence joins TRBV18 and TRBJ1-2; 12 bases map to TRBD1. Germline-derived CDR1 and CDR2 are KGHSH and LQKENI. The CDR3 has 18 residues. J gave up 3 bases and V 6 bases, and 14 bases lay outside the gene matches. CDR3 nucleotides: TGTGCCAGCTCGGGAGGCCGGGACAGGGGGCTTTCCGACTATGGCTACACCTTC. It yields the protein CASSGGRDRGLSDYGYTF.

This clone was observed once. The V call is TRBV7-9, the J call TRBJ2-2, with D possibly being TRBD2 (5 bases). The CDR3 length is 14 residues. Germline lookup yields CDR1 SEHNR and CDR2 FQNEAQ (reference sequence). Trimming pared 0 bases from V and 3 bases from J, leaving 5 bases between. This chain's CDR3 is CASSLARDTGELFF. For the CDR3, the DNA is TGTGCCAGCAGCTTAGCGAGGGACACCGGGGAGCTGTTTTTT.

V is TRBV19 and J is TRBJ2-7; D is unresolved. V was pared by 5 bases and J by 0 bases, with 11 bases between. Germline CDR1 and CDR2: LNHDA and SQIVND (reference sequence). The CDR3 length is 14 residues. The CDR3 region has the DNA TGTGCCAGTAGTGTTTCACAGAGCTCCTACGAGCAGTACTTC. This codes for CASSVSQSSYEQYF.

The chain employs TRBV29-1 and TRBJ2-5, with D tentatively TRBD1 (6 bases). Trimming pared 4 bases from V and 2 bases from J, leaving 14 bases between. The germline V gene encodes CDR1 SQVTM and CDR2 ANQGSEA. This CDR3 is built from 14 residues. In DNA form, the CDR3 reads TGCAGCGTTGGGGGGCCCCACGCTCAAGAGACCCAGTACTTC. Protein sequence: CSVGGPHAQETQYF.

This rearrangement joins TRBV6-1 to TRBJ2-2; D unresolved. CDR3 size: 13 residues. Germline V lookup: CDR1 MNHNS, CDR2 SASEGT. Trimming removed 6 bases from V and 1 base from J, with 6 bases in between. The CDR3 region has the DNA TGTGCCAGCAGGAACAGGAACACCGGGGAGCTGTTTTTT. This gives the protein CASRNRNTGELFF.

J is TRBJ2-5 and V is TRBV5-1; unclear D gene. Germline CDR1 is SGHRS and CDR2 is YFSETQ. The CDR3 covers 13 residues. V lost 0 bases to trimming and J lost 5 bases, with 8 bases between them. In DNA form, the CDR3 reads TGCGCCAGCAGCTTGGCCTTCGAGGAGACCCAGTACTTC. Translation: CASSLAFEETQYF.

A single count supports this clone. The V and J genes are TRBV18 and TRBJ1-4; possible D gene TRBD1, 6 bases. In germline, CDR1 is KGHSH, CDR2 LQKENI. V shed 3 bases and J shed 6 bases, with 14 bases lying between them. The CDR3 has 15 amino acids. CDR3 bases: TGTGCCAGCTCACCGTCAGGGGTGGATCATGAAAAACTGTTTTTT. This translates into CASSPSGVDHEKLFF.

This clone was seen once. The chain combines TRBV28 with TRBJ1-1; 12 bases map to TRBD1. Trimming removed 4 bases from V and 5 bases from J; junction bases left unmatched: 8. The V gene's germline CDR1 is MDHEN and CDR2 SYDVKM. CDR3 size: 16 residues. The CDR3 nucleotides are TGTGCCAGCAGTTCGCCGGGACAGGGGGCTTGGACTGAAGCTTTCTTT. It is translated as CASSSPGQGAWTEAFF.

The CDR3 here is CASGSDGEYQETQYF. In nucleotides, the CDR3 is TGCGCCAGCGGCTCGGACGGGGAGTACCAAGAGACCCAGTACTTC. V usage is TRBV5-1 and J usage is TRBJ2-5; D is possibly TRBD2 (5 bases). Germline CDR1 reads SGHRS; CDR2 reads YFSETQ. CDR3 length: 15 residues. V lost 7 bases and J 0 bases, leaving 16 bases between the germline ends.

CDR3 bases: TGTGCCAGCAGCCAACAGGGTCCTGAAGCTTTCTTT. This codes for CASSQQGPEAFF. J is TRBJ1-1 and V is TRBV7-2; D perhaps matches TRBD1 (6 bases). The germline V gene has CDR1 SGHTA and CDR2 FQGNSA. Trimming stripped 5 bases from V and 6 bases from J, with 10 bases between. The CDR3 is 12 residues long.

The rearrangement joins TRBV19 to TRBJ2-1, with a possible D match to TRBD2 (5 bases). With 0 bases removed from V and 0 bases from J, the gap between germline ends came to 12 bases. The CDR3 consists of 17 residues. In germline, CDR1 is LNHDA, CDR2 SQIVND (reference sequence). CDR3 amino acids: CASSIDRAEGSYNEQFF. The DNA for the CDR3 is TGTGCCAGTAGTATAGATAGGGCAGAGGGCTCCTACAATGAGCAGTTCTTC. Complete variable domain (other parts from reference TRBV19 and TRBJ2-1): DGGITQSPKYLFRKEGQNVTLSCEQNLNHDAMYWYRQDPGQGLRLIYYSQIVNDFQKGDIAEGYSVSREKKESFPLTVTSAQKNPTAFYLCASSIDRAEGSYNEQFFGPGTRLTVL.